Listed here are 16 T cell receptor beta chains from one sample, sequenced in a study of blood T cell repertoires in COVID-19. Profiling relied on immunoSEQ multiplex PCR, and the TCRdb table lists in-frame clones only, not all of them. The sample lists roughly 190,000 clones; roughly 80% were seen once. The source material was peripheral blood. The receptors derive from a human donor in a cohort sampled during active COVID-19.

The genes are TRBV5-5 and TRBJ1-5; 9 positions match TRBD1. There are 17 residues in the CDR3. Germline assignment: CDR1 SGHKS and CDR2 YYEKEE (reference sequence). After removal of 3 bases from V and 6 bases from J, the junction contained 13 bases not matched to a gene. Here the CDR3 reads CASSSFPGQGRIQPQHF. The CDR3 nucleotides are TGTGCCAGCAGCTCCTTTCCGGGACAGGGAAGAATTCAGCCCCAGCATTTT. Based on the CDR3 plus reference TRBV5-5 and TRBJ1-5, the full variable domain is DAGVTQSPTHLIKTRGQQVTLRCSPISGHKSVSWYQQVLGQGPQFIFQYYEKEERGRGNFPDRFSARQFPNYSSELNVNALLLGDSALYLCASSSFPGQGRIQPQHFGDGTRLSIL.

The rearrangement links TRBV5-1 to TRBJ2-3; unclear D gene. The V end lost 0 bases, the J end lost 5 bases, and 4 bases lay between the germline ends. The V gene's germline CDR1 is SGHRS and CDR2 YFSETQ. The CDR3 extends over 12 amino acids. The CDR3 region has the DNA TGCGCCAGCAGCTTGGCCTTAGATACGCAGTATTTT. It translates to CASSLALDTQYF.

V and J are TRBV7-9 and TRBJ2-3; 7 bases match TRBD2. The CDR3 contains 15 residues. Germline assignment: CDR1 SEHNR and CDR2 FQNEAQ (reference sequence). Unmatched junction bases numbered 5, after V lost 1 base and J lost 4 bases. The CDR3, as DNA: TGTGCCAGCAGCTTAGTTAGGCGGGGGTCAGATACGCAGTATTTT. Translating gives CASSLVRRGSDTQYF. Full variable domain (outside the CDR3, taken from reference TRBV7-9 and TRBJ2-3): DTGVSQNPRHKITKRGQNVTFRCDPISEHNRLYWYRQTLGQGPEFLTYFQNEAQLEKSRLLSDRFSAERPKGSFSTLEIQRTEQGDSAMYLCASSLVRRGSDTQYFGPGTRLTVL.

This clone has just a few counts. The chain combines TRBV30 with TRBJ1-1; 7 bases line up with TRBD1. This CDR3 has 11 amino acids. CDR1 is GTSNPN and CDR2 is SVGIG in the germline V gene (reference sequence). V lost 3 bases to trimming and J lost 5 bases; unmatched junction nucleotides: 0. The CDR3 region has the DNA TGTGCCTGGAGACAGGGGACTGAAGCTTTCTTT. This gives the protein CAWRQGTEAFF.

This sequence joins TRBV5-4 and TRBJ2-5, with 7 bases matching TRBD2. V dropped 4 bases and J dropped 6; count of bases not matched to a gene: 9. Germline V CDR1 and CDR2: SGHNT, YYREEE (reference sequence). This CDR3 has 14 residues. The CDR3 reads CASSPGGSQQTQYF. Here the CDR3 DNA reads TGTGCCAGCAGCCCGGGGGGATCCCAGCAGACCCAGTACTTC.

CDR3 region: CASSPGGHQPQHF. CDR3 in DNA: TGTGCCAGTAGTCCAGGGGGCCATCAGCCCCAGCATTTT. The rearrangement uses TRBV19 and TRBJ1-5, with TRBD1 matching 8 bases. There are 13 residues in the CDR3. Looked up from germline, CDR1 is LNHDA and CDR2 is SQIVND (reference sequence). The ends lost 5 bases at V and 5 bases at J; junction bases unmatched: 2.

This clone has only a few counts. This sequence joins TRBV27 and TRBJ2-1, with 12 bases aligning to TRBD2. V lost 3 bases, J lost 1 base, and 7 bases stayed unmatched. Germline V gene lookup returns CDR1 MNHEY and CDR2 SMNVEV (reference sequence). The CDR3 has 18 amino acids. The CDR3 bases are TGTGCCAGCAGTTTCCTAGCGGGAGGGCCTGGGTCCTACAATGAGCAGTTCTTC. This codes for CASSFLAGGPGSYNEQFF.

The V gene is TRBV28, the J gene TRBJ1-2; 7 bases match TRBD1. The germline gives CDR1 MDHEN, CDR2 SYDVKM. The length of the CDR3 is 15 residues. Trimming took 5 bases from V and 4 from J; bases not matched to a gene: 10. The CDR3 DNA reads as TGTGCCAGCAGTATAACCCCGGGACAGACCTATGGCTACACCTTC. This translates into CASSITPGQTYGYTF.

The chain uses TRBV12-3 or TRBV12-4 and TRBJ1-1, with D hard to call. The CDR3 is 12 residues long. V gave up 7 bases and J gave up 8 bases, with 14 bases separating them. The DNA for the CDR3 is TGTGCCAGCATCGACGACGGGGTAGAAGCTTTCTTT. Amino acids: CASIDDGVEAFF.

The rearrangement uses TRBV2 and TRBJ2-5; tentatively, D is TRBD2 (5 bases). The CDR3 extends over 13 amino acids. CDR1 and CDR2 from the germline V gene are SNHLY and FYNNEI. V shed 6 bases and J shed 7 bases, with 15 bases lying between them. The CDR3 sequence is CASSVSNEGTQYF. CDR3 in DNA: TGTGCCAGCAGCGTATCAAACGAGGGGACCCAGTACTTC.

This clone has just one count. The chain employs TRBV6-5 and TRBJ2-3; TRBD2 agrees at 9 bases. The germline V gene encodes CDR1 MNHEY and CDR2 SVGAGI. This CDR3 is built from 15 residues. The ends lost 2 bases at V and 2 bases at J; junction bases unmatched: 2. CDR3 DNA sequence: TGTGCCAGCAGTTACGCGGGGGGGGTCACAGATACGCAGTATTTT. Protein sequence: CASSYAGGVTDTQYF.

This clone is a singleton in its sample. The V gene is TRBV28, the J gene TRBJ2-3, with 10 bases identical to TRBD2. Germline CDR1 reads MDHEN; CDR2 reads SYDVKM. This CDR3 region has 17 residues. V lost 3 bases and J lost 4; bases outside the gene matches: 10. CDR3 nucleotides: TGTGCCAGCAGTTTCAGCCGGGGAGCGGGAGGGTCAGATACGCAGTATTTT. Protein: CASSFSRGAGGSDTQYF.

Here the CDR3 DNA reads TGTGCCAGCAGAGGGGACAGGGCCTACACTGAAGCTTTCTTT. Translated, it gives CASRGDRAYTEAFF. V and J are TRBV2 and TRBJ1-1; the match to TRBD1 covers 9 bases. V lost 6 bases and J lost 3; bases outside the gene matches: 5. This CDR3 region has 14 residues. Germline lookup yields CDR1 SNHLY and CDR2 FYNNEI.

The chain combines TRBV2 with TRBJ2-1; 7 nucleotides line up with TRBD2. Germline V gene lookup returns CDR1 SNHLY and CDR2 FYNNEI. The CDR3 spans 13 residues. The V gene end was trimmed by 8 bases and the J gene end by 6 bases; junction bases not matched to a gene: 7. CDR3 in amino acids: CASRGSPGNEQFF. The CDR3 bases are TGTGCCAGCCGCGGGAGCCCGGGCAATGAGCAGTTCTTC.

The chain is built from TRBV28 and TRBJ2-7; D perhaps matches TRBD2 (6 bases). Looked up from germline, CDR1 is MDHEN and CDR2 is SYDVKM. This CDR3 region has 14 residues. With 5 bases removed from V and 2 bases from J, the gap between germline ends came to 13 bases. The CDR3 DNA follows: TGTGCCAGCAGTCCGGGACTCGTCCCCTACGAGCAGTACTTC. It is translated as CASSPGLVPYEQYF.

This clone was seen once. The chain links TRBV5-4 to TRBJ2-5; weak D call: TRBD2 (5 bases). CDR1 is SGHNT and CDR2 is YYREEE in the germline V gene (reference sequence). With 2 bases removed from V and 5 bases from J, the gap between germline ends came to 16 bases. This CDR3 has 15 amino acids. As DNA, the CDR3 is TGTGCCAGCAGCTTAGTCGGGATCACGGTGGAGACCCAGTACTTC. It is translated as CASSLVGITVETQYF.